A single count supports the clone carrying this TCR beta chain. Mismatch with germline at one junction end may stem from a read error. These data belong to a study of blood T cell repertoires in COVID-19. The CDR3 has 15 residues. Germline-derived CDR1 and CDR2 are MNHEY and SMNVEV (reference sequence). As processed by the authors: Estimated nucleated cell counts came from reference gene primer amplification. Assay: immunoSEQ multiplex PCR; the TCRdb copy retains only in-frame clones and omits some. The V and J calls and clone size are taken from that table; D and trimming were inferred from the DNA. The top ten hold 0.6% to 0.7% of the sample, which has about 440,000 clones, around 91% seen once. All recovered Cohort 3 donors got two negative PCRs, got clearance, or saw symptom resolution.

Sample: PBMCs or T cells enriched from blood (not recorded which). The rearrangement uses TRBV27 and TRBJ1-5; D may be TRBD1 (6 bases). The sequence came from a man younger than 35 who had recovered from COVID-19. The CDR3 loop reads CASSLFTGNNQPQHF. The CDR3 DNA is TGTGCCAGCAGCTTATTCACAGGGAACAATCAGCCCCAGCATTTT.